This T cell receptor (beta chain) was profiled in a study of blood T cell repertoires in COVID-19. CDR3 length: 11 amino acids. V was clipped by 5 bases and J by 6 bases, with 8 bases between them. Germline-derived CDR1 and CDR2 are GTSNPN and SVGIG (reference sequence). In the original analysis: Reference gene primers were amplified, and this amplification served to estimate nucleated cell counts. TCRdb's table, derived via immunoSEQ multiplex PCR, lists solely in-frame clones and lacks some. From that table come the V and J calls and clone size; the DNA was used to work out D and trimming. The table records under 150,000 clones, about 87% of them present only once.

This chain connects TRBV30 to TRBJ2-4; possibly TRBD2 for D (5 bases). The sequencing input was peripheral blood. This TCR came from a human donor in a cohort sampled during active COVID-19. CDR3 amino acids: CAWGSGNIQYF. The CDR3 DNA sequence: TGTGCCTGGGGGAGTGGAAACATTCAGTACTTC.